The T cell receptor (beta chain) under discussion was sequenced for a study of early T cells in non-severe SARS-CoV-2 infection. The TCR library protocol was used to attach unique molecular identifiers. These identifiers were attached to individual cDNA molecules. TCRdb reprocessed the 5' RACE reads via MiXCR and lists one record per CDR3 protein. Of 45,000 to 65,000 distinct CDR3 sequences detected, approximately 12% appear once; the ten largest clones hold about 2.5%. This clonotype was seen a handful of times. Germline CDR1 and CDR2: MNHNS and SASEGT. With 6 bases clipped from V and 4 bases from J, the junction kept 9 bases outside the gene matches. There are 16 residues in the CDR3.

The TCR comes from an adult who was a healthcare worker with PCR-confirmed SARS-CoV-2 infection or an uninfected control (not recorded which). The sequenced sample was whole blood, obtained at baseline. This chain links TRBV6-1 with TRBJ2-3; TRBD2 agrees at 11 bases. The CDR3 sequence: CASRTYSGRASDTQYF. DNA for the CDR3: TGTGCCAGCAGAACATATAGCGGGAGGGCCTCAGATACGCAGTATTTT.